One sample yielded the 4 T cell receptor beta chains listed below, sequenced in a study of identical twins. Each CDR3 protein gets one entry after TCRdb re-called the 5' RACE reads with MiXCR. The sample yields 1.5 million to 2 million distinct CDR3 sequences, around 29% seen once. Material: cord blood. These receptors were obtained from a newborn girl in good health.

This clonotype has only a few counts. The V and J genes are TRBV4-1 and TRBJ2-1, with D perhaps TRBD1 or TRBD2 (5 bases each). The CDR3 totals 13 residues. The germline V gene encodes CDR1 MGHRA and CDR2 YSYEKL. The ends were cut back, 0 bases at V and 5 bases at J, with 5 bases in the middle. For the CDR3, the DNA is TGCGCCAGCAGCCAAGAGGGACACAATGAGCAGTTCTTC. It yields the protein CASSQEGHNEQFF.

The V and J genes are TRBV20-1 and TRBJ2-2, with 9 bases lining up with TRBD2. This CDR3 has 14 residues. Germline V gene sequence: CDR1 DFQATT, CDR2 SNEGSKA (reference sequence). With V trimmed by 6 bases and J by 5 bases, 7 bases remained unmatched. The CDR3 bases are TGCAGTGCACGACTAGCGGCTATGACCGGGGAGCTGTTTTTT. Amino acids: CSARLAAMTGELFF.

This sequence joins TRBV20-1 and TRBJ1-1, with 8 bases matching TRBD1. V lost 3 bases, J lost 7 bases, and 4 bases stayed unmatched. Germline-derived CDR1 and CDR2 are DFQATT and SNEGSKA (reference sequence). The CDR3 loop spans 12 amino acids. The chain's CDR3 is CSASIRGLEAFF. CDR3 DNA: TGCAGTGCTAGTATCAGGGGGCTTGAAGCTTTCTTT.

This clonotype showed up just a few times. J is TRBJ2-1 and V is TRBV24-1; 14 positions agree with TRBD2. This CDR3 is built from 15 residues. The germline gives CDR1 KGHDR, CDR2 SFDVKD. J was trimmed by 8 bases and V by 5 bases; bases with no gene match: 4. CDR3 DNA: TGTGCCACCAGTGCCGCGGGACTAGCGGGAGATGAGCAGTTCTTC. Translation gives CATSAAGLAGDEQFF.